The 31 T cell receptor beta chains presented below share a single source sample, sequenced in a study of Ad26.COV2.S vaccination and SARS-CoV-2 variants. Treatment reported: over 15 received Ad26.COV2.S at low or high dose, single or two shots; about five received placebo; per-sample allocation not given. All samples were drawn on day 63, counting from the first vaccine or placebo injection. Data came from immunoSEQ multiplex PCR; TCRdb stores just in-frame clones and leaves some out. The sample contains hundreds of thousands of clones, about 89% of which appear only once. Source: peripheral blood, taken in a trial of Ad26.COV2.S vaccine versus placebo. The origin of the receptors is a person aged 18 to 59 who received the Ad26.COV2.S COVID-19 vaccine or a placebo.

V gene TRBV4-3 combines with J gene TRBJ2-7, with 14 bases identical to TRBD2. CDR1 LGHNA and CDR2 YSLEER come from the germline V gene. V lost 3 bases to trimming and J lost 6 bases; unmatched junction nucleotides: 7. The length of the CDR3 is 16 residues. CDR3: CASSQSGTSGGGEQYF. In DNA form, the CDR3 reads TGCGCCAGCAGCCAGTCTGGGACTAGCGGGGGTGGCGAGCAGTACTTC.

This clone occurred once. In nucleotides, the CDR3 is TGTGCCAGCAGCGACCCCACCAGGAACAATGAGCAGTTCTTC. It is translated as CASSDPTRNNEQFF. This chain joins TRBV11-3 and TRBJ2-1; no clear D. Trimming removed 5 bases at V and 5 bases at J, with 13 bases between. The CDR3 covers 14 residues. The V gene's germline CDR1 is SGHNT and CDR2 YENEEA.

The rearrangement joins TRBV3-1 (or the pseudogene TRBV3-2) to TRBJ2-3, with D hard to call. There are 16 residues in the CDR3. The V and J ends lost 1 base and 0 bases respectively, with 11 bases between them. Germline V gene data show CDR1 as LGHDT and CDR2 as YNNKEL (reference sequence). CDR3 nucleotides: TGTGCCAGCAGCCAAGGGCTATCACTAAGCACAGATACGCAGTATTTT. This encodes CASSQGLSLSTDTQYF.

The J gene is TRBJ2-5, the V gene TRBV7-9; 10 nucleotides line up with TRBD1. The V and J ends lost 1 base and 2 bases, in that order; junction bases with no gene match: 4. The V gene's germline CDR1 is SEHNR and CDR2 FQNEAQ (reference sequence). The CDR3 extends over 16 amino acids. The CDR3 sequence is CASSLGDRGFQETQYF. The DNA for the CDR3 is TGTGCCAGCAGCTTAGGGGACAGGGGCTTTCAAGAGACCCAGTACTTC. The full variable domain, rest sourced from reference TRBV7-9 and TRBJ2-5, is DTGVSQNPRHKITKRGQNVTFRCDPISEHNRLYWYRQTLGQGPEFLTYFQNEAQLEKSRLLSDRFSAERPKGSFSTLEIQRTEQGDSAMYLCASSLGDRGFQETQYFGPGTRLLVL.

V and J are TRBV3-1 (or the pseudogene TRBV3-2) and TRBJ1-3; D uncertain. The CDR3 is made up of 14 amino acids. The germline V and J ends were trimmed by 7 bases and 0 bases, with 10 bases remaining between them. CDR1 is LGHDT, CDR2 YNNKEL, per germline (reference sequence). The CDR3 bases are TGTGCCAGCACCCCCCTTTCCTCTGGAAACACCATATATTTT. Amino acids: CASTPLSSGNTIYF.

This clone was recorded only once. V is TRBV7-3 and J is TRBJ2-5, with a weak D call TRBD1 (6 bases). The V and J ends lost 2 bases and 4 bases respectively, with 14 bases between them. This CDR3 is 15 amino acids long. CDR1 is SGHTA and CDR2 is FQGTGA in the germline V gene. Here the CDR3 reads CASSLAGVGGETQYF. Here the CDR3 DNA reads TGTGCCAGCAGCTTAGCAGGGGTTGGGGGAGAGACCCAGTACTTC.

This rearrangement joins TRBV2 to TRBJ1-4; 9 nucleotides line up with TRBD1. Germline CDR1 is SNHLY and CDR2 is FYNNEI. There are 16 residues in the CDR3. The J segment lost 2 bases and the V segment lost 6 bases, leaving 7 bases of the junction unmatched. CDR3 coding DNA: TGTGCCAGCAGGGGGACAGGGAGTAGGACTAATGAAAAACTGTTTTTT. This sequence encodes CASRGTGSRTNEKLFF.

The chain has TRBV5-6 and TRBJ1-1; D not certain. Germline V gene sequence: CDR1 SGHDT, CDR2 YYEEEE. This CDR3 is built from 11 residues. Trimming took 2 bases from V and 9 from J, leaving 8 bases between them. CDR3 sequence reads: CASSLIGKAFF. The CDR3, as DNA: TGTGCCAGCAGCTTAATAGGGAAAGCTTTCTTT.

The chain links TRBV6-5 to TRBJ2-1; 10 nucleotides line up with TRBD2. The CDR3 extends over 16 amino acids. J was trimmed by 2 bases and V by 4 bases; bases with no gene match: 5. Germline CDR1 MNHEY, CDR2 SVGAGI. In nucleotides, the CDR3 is TGTGCCAGCAGTTTCCTAGCGGGAGTGGCCTACAATGAGCAGTTCTTC. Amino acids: CASSFLAGVAYNEQFF.

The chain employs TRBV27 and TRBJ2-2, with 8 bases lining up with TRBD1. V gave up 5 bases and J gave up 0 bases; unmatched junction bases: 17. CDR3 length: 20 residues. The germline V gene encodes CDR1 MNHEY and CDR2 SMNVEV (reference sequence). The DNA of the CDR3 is TGTGCCAGCAGTCCCTCCCGGACAGGGTCCTACTTACCGAACACCGGGGAGCTGTTTTTT. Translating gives CASSPSRTGSYLPNTGELFF.

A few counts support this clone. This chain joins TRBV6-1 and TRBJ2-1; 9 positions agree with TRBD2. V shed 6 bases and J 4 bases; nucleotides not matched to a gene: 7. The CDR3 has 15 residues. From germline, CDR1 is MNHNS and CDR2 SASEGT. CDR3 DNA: TGTGCCAGCAGCCTACTCGCGGGGGGGTACAATGAGCAGTTCTTC. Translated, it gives CASSLLAGGYNEQFF.

The CDR3 sequence is CASSFTHTDTQYF. DNA of the CDR3: TGTGCCAGCAGTTTCACCCACACAGATACGCAGTATTTT. This chain joins TRBV27 and TRBJ2-3; D gene ambiguous. V shed 3 bases and J shed 2 bases, with 6 bases lying between them. The CDR3 has 13 amino acids. CDR1 is MNHEY, CDR2 SMNVEV, per germline (reference sequence).

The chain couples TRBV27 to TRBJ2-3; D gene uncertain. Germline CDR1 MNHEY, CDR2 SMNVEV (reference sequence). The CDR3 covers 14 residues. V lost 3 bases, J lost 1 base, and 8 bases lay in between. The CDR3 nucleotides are TGTGCCAGCAGTTTGGGAAGTGGCACAGATACGCAGTATTTT. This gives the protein CASSLGSGTDTQYF.

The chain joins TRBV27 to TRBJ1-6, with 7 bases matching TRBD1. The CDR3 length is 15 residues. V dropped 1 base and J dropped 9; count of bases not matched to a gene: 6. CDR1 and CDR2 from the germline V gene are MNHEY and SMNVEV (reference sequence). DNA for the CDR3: TGTGCCAGCAGTTTATTCCCAGGGGGAAGTTCACCCCTCCACTTT. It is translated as CASSLFPGGSSPLHF.

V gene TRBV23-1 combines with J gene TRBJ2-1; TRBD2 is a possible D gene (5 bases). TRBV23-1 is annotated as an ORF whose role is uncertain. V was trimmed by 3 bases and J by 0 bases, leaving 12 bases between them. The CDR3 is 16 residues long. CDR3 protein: CASSQAGNSSYNEQFF. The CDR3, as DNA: TGCGCCAGCAGTCAGGCCGGGAATAGCTCCTACAATGAGCAGTTCTTC.

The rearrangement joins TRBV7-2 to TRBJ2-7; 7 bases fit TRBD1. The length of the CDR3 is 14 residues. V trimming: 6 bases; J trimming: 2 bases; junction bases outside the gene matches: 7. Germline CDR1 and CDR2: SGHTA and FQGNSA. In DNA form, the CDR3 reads TGTGCCAGCAGACCCCGGACAGGACCCTACGAGCAGTACTTC. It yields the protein CASRPRTGPYEQYF.

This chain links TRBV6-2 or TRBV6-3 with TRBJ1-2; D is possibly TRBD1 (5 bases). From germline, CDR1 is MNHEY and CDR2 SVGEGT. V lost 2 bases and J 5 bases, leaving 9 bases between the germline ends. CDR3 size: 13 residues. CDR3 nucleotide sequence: TGTGCCAGCAGTTACACCCAGGGTTATGGCTACACCTTC. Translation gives CASSYTQGYGYTF.

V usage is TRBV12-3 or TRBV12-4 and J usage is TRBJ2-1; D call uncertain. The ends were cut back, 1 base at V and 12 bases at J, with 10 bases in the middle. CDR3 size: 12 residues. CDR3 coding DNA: TGTGCCAGCAGTTTAGATGGGTTGGGGCAGTTCTTC. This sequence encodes CASSLDGLGQFF.

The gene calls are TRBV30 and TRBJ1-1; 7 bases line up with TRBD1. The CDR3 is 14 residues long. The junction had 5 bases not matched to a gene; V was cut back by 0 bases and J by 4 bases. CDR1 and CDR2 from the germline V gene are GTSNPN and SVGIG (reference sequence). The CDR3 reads CAWSVLRQGTEAFF. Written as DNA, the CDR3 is TGTGCCTGGAGTGTCTTAAGACAGGGCACTGAAGCTTTCTTT.

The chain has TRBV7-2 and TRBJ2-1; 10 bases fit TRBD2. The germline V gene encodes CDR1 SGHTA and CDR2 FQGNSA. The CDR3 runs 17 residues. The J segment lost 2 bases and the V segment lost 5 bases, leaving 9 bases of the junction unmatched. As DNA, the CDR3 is TGTGCCAGCAGCCCCATTGGGACTAGCGATACCTACAATGAGCAGTTCTTC. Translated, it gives CASSPIGTSDTYNEQFF.

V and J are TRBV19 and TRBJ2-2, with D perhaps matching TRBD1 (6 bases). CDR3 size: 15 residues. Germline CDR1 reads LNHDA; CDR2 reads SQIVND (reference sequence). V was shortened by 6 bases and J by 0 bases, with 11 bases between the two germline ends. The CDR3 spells CASSLWTANTGELFF. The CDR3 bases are TGTGCCAGTAGCCTGTGGACAGCGAACACCGGGGAGCTGTTTTTT. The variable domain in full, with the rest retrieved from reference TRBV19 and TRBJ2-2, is DGGITQSPKYLFRKEGQNVTLSCEQNLNHDAMYWYRQDPGQGLRLIYYSQIVNDFQKGDIAEGYSVSREKKESFPLTVTSAQKNPTAFYLCASSLWTANTGELFFGEGSRLTVL.

CDR3: CAWSRGLAGSTDTQYF. The CDR3 DNA reads TGTGCCTGGAGTCGTGGACTAGCGGGAAGCACAGATACGCAGTATTTT. V and J are TRBV30 and TRBJ2-3; 12 nucleotides align to TRBD2. Trimming cost V 2 bases and J 0 bases; bases outside gene matches: 3. The CDR3 length is 16 residues. From germline, CDR1 is GTSNPN and CDR2 SVGIG (reference sequence).

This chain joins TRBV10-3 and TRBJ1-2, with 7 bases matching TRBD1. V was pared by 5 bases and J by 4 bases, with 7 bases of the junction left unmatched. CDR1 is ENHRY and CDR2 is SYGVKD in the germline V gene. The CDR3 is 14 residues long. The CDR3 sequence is CAISNVPGGYGYTF. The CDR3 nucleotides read TGTGCCATCAGTAACGTGCCAGGGGGCTATGGCTACACCTTC.

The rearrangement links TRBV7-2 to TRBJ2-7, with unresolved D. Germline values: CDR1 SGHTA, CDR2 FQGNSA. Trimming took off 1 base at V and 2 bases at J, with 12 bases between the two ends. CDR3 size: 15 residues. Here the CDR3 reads CASSLEWDPTYEQYF. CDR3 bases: TGTGCCAGCAGCTTAGAGTGGGATCCTACCTACGAGCAGTACTTC. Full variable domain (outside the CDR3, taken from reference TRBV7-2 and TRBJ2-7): GAGVSQSPSNKVTEKGKDVELRCDPISGHTALYWYRQSLGQGLEFLIYFQGNSAPDKSGLPSDRFSAERTGGSVSTLTIQRTQQEDSAVYLCASSLEWDPTYEQYFGPGTRLTVT.

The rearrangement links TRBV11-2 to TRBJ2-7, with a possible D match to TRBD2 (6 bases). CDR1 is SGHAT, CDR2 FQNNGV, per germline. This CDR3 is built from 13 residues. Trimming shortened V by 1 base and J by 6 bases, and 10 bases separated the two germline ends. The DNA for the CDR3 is TGTGCCAGCAGCTTAGTGGAGGGGTTCGAGCAGTACTTC. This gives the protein CASSLVEGFEQYF.

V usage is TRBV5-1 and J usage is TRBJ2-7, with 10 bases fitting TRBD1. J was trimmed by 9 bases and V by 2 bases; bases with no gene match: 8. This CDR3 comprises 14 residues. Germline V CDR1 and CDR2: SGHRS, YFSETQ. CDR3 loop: CASSLGQGVRAQYF. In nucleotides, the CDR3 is TGCGCCAGCAGCTTAGGACAGGGGGTACGAGCGCAGTACTTC. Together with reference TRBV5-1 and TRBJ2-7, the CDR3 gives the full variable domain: KAGVTQTPRYLIKTRGQQVTLSCSPISGHRSVSWYQQTPGQGLQFLFEYFSETQRNKGNFPGRFSGRQFSNSRSEMNVSTLELGDSALYLCASSLGQGVRAQYFGPGTRLTVT.

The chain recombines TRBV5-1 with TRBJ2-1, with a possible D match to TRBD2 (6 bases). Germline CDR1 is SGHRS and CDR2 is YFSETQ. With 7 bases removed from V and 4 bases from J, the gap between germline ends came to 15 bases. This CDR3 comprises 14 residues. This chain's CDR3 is CASSTGTGYNEQFF. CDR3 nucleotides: TGCGCCAGCTCCACCGGGACTGGGTACAATGAGCAGTTCTTC.

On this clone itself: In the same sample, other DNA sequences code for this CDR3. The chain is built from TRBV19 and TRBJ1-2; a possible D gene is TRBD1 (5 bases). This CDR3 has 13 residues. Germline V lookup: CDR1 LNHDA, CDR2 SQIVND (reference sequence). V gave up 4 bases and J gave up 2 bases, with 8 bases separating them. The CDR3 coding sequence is TGTGCCAGTAGTAAGCAGGGAAACTATGGCTACACCTTC. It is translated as CASSKQGNYGYTF. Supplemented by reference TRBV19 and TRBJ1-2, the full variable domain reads DGGITQSPKYLFRKEGQNVTLSCEQNLNHDAMYWYRQDPGQGLRLIYYSQIVNDFQKGDIAEGYSVSREKKESFPLTVTSAQKNPTAFYLCASSKQGNYGYTFGSGTRLTVV.

CDR3 sequence (DNA): TGTGCCACCAGCAGAGATCAGGGGGAGACCCAGTACTTC. It is translated as CATSRDQGETQYF. This sequence joins TRBV15 and TRBJ2-5, with TRBD1 as a possible D gene (6 bases). Trimming pared 0 bases from V and 5 bases from J, leaving 7 bases between. Germline CDR1 and CDR2: LNHNV and YYDKDF (reference sequence). There are 13 residues in the CDR3.

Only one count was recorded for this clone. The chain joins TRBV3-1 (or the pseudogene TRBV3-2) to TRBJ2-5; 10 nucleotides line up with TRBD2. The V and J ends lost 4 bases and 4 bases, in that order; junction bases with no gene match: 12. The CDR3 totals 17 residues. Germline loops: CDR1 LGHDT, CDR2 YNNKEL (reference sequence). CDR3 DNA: TGTGCCAGCAGCCTCTCACTTCTAGCGGGAGTCCGAGAGACCCAGTACTTC. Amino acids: CASSLSLLAGVRETQYF.

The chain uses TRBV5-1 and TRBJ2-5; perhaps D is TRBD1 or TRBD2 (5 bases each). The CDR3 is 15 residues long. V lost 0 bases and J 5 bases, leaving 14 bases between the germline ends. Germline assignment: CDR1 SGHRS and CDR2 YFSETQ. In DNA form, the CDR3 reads TGCGCCAGCAGCTTGGGGGCCCTTGAGGGGGAGACCCAGTACTTC. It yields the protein CASSLGALEGETQYF.